Reported below is one T cell receptor beta chain. Its antigen is still unknown. Germline V gene sequence: CDR1 LGHNA, CDR2 YNFKEQ. The CDR3 covers 15 residues. V lost 0 bases to trimming and J lost 3 bases, with 9 bases between them. This sample is part of a study of beta chain features in type 1 diabetes. Whole-study results and caveats: There was a moderate but significant shortening of TCRB CDR3s in all four CD4+ subsets of Type 1 diabetes patients. Among patients, naive, central memory and Treg TCRB repertoires appeared more similar than among healthy donors.

Every isolated RNA sample was fully reverse transcribed, so sequencing captured expressed TCRB transcripts. The repertoire was sequenced with immunoSEQ multiplex PCR; TCRdb's copy has only in-frame clones and lacks some. The sample holds around 150,000 clones; 10% are singletons and the top ten take more than 0.4%. The material sequenced was central memory CD4+ T cells from blood. The sequence derives from a man aged 25-45 years with type 1 diabetes. This sequence joins TRBV4-2 and TRBJ2-4; D is perhaps TRBD2 (5 bases). The CDR3 sequence is CASSQEGGSKNIQYF. The CDR3 DNA sequence: TGTGCCAGCAGCCAAGAAGGAGGCAGCAAAAACATTCAGTACTTC.